The 29 T cell receptor beta chains listed next were all sequenced from one sample in a study of molecular identifiers for immune sequencing clone quantification. One entry per CDR3 protein results from TCRdb running MiXCR on the PCR reads. The sample contains about 640,000 distinct CDR3 sequences, about 20% of which appear only once. The specimen was naive CD8+ T cells from blood, with Jurkat cell RNA spiked in. Subset defined: FACS-sorted CD8+CD4-CCR7+CD45RA+ naive T cells. These receptors were collected from a human donor in good health. Some libraries in this study had Jurkat cell RNA spiked in.

This clonotype appeared a few times. This chain connects TRBV20-1 to TRBJ1-1; D is unresolved. The germline V and J ends were trimmed by 7 bases and 10 bases, with 19 bases remaining between them. Germline CDR1 and CDR2: DFQATT and SNEGSKA (reference sequence). The CDR3 covers 12 residues. Here the CDR3 DNA reads TGCAGTGTTCTAGAGCCGGCGGCGGGAGCTTTCTTT. Its protein product is CSVLEPAAGAFF.

This clonotype showed up many times. The chain couples TRBV4-3 to TRBJ1-5; D possibly corresponds to TRBD1 (6 bases). CDR3 length: 15 residues. The V end lost 2 bases, the J end lost 8 bases, and 16 bases lay between the germline ends. Per the germline V gene, CDR1 is LGHNA and CDR2 is YSLEER. CDR3 coding DNA: TGCGCCAGCAGCCAATACGTGGGTAGGGGGGAGCCCCAGCATTTT. Protein sequence: CASSQYVGRGEPQHF.

This clonotype was found many times. CDR3 protein: CASSAPEPTREQFF. The CDR3 DNA sequence: TGTGCCAGTAGTGCCCCAGAACCCACACGTGAGCAGTTCTTC. The rearrangement links TRBV19 to TRBJ2-1; D not certain. This CDR3 has 14 amino acids. V lost 5 bases, J lost 9 bases, and 17 bases lay in between. Germline V gene sequence: CDR1 LNHDA, CDR2 SQIVND (reference sequence).

This clonotype was picked up many times. This sequence joins TRBV29-1 and TRBJ1-1; D gene unclear. Trimming shortened V by 2 bases and J by 2 bases, and 9 bases separated the two germline ends. Germline assignment: CDR1 SQVTM and CDR2 ANQGSEA. The CDR3 is 13 amino acids. This CDR3 is CSVETTENTEAFF. Written as DNA, the CDR3 is TGCAGCGTTGAAACTACAGAAAACACTGAAGCTTTCTTT.

J is TRBJ1-1 and V is TRBV7-9; TRBD1 agrees at 8 bases. This CDR3 region has 14 residues. Germline assignment: CDR1 SEHNR and CDR2 FQNEAQ (reference sequence). V lost 9 bases and J lost 1; bases outside the gene matches: 7. In DNA form, the CDR3 reads TGTGCCAGTACGACCGGGACAGGGAACACTGAAGCTTTCTTT. It specifies CASTTGTGNTEAFF.

This clonotype was seen at least ten times. The chain is built from TRBV9 and TRBJ2-2; TRBD2 aligns across 7 bases. Trimming at V came to 2 bases and at J to 4 bases, leaving 14 bases not matched to a gene. This CDR3 has 18 amino acids. Germline lookup yields CDR1 SGDLS and CDR2 YYNGEE. The chain's CDR3 is CASSVGTTIPDSTGELFF. CDR3 nucleotide sequence: TGTGCCAGCAGCGTCGGGACTACCATACCCGATTCCACCGGGGAGCTGTTTTTT.

This clonotype was seen repeatedly, ten times or more. The V and J genes are TRBV4-2 and TRBJ1-1, with D perhaps TRBD1 (6 bases). The CDR3 has 15 residues. Germline V gene sequence: CDR1 LGHNA, CDR2 YNFKEQ. The V and J ends lost 0 bases and 4 bases respectively, with 12 bases between them. CDR3 region: CASSQDAEGVTEAFF. The CDR3 DNA sequence: TGTGCCAGCAGCCAAGATGCTGAGGGGGTCACTGAAGCTTTCTTT.

The chain joins TRBV7-9 to TRBJ1-1; D perhaps matches TRBD1 (5 bases). The germline V and J ends were trimmed by 5 bases and 2 bases, with 12 bases remaining between them. The CDR3 has 14 amino acids. Germline-derived CDR1 and CDR2 are SEHNR and FQNEAQ (reference sequence). CDR3 loop: CASSPMGVNTEAFF. The CDR3 DNA follows: TGTGCCAGCAGCCCAATGGGGGTTAACACTGAAGCTTTCTTT.

This clonotype appeared many times. The chain uses TRBV6-5 and TRBJ2-7, with TRBD1 matching over 8 bases. Trimming cost V 4 bases and J 7 bases; bases outside gene matches: 6. This CDR3 contains 13 residues. Per germline, CDR1 MNHEY and CDR2 SVGAGI. The CDR3 coding sequence is TGTGCCAGCAGTTTTGACAGGGGTAAAGAGCAGTACTTC. Amino acid sequence: CASSFDRGKEQYF.

This chain joins TRBV27 and TRBJ2-4; D is uncertain. In germline, CDR1 is MNHEY, CDR2 SMNVEV (reference sequence). The V end lost 5 bases, the J end lost 8 bases, and 13 bases lay between the germline ends. CDR3 size: 13 residues. CDR3 sequence: CASSNGPADIQYF. The CDR3 DNA reads as TGTGCCAGCAGTAACGGACCGGCGGACATTCAGTACTTC.

V usage is TRBV11-2 and J usage is TRBJ2-1, with TRBD1 identical over 9 bases. The CDR3 is 15 residues long. V gave up 5 bases and J gave up 7 bases; unmatched junction bases: 9. Germline lookup yields CDR1 SGHAT and CDR2 FQNNGV. As DNA, the CDR3 is TGTGCCAGCAGCCTTACAGGGGGCTCGAGGAATGAGCAGTTCTTC. Residues: CASSLTGGSRNEQFF.

The table lists this clonotype with many counts. This chain links TRBV4-1 with TRBJ1-5, with 7 positions matching TRBD1. Germline loops: CDR1 MGHRA, CDR2 YSYEKL. J was trimmed by 0 bases and V by 4 bases; bases with no gene match: 18. The CDR3 length is 20 residues. The CDR3 reads CASSLRVLQGMGYSNQPQHF. Written as DNA, the CDR3 is TGCGCCAGCAGCCTTAGAGTGCTACAGGGGATGGGATATAGCAATCAGCCCCAGCATTTT.

This chain connects TRBV15 to TRBJ2-1; 11 positions match TRBD2. The V and J ends lost 7 bases and 7 bases, in that order; junction bases with no gene match: 9. Germline V gene data show CDR1 as LNHNV and CDR2 as YYDKDF (reference sequence). CDR3 size: 15 residues. In DNA form, the CDR3 reads TGTGCCACCACCCCGGGACTAGCGGTACAAAATGAGCAGTTCTTC. Translated: CATTPGLAVQNEQFF.

V usage is TRBV5-4 and J usage is TRBJ2-2, with 7 bases identical to TRBD2. The V segment lost 2 bases and the J segment 2 bases; nucleotides outside the gene matches: 3. Germline CDR1 is SGHNT and CDR2 is YYREEE (reference sequence). The CDR3 consists of 15 residues. CDR3 sequence: CASSFGLENTGELFF. CDR3 bases: TGTGCCAGCAGCTTCGGACTAGAAAACACCGGGGAGCTGTTTTTT.

At least ten counts were recorded for this clonotype. CDR3 sequence: CSARDWTSGTSTDTQYF. CDR3 nucleotide sequence: TGCAGTGCTAGAGATTGGACTAGCGGTACGAGCACAGATACGCAGTATTTT. The chain has TRBV20-1 and TRBJ2-3, with 10 nucleotides matching TRBD2. The CDR3 is made up of 17 amino acids. Losses at the gene ends were 0 bases for V and 0 bases for J; bases not matched to a gene: 6. In germline, CDR1 is DFQATT, CDR2 SNEGSKA (reference sequence).

Ten or more counts support this clonotype. The chain is built from TRBV18 and TRBJ2-3; 8 positions agree with TRBD1. Germline-derived CDR1 and CDR2 are KGHSH and LQKENI. Trimming took 5 bases from V and 3 from J; bases not matched to a gene: 4. The CDR3 is 14 amino acids. The CDR3 is CASSATGDTDTQYF. CDR3 nucleotides: TGTGCCAGCTCAGCGACAGGGGATACAGATACGCAGTATTTT.

V gene TRBV7-9 combines with J gene TRBJ2-7; D perhaps matches TRBD2 (6 bases). This CDR3 is 14 amino acids long. Trimming took off 2 bases at V and 5 bases at J, with 13 bases between the two ends. Germline V lookup: CDR1 SEHNR, CDR2 FQNEAQ (reference sequence). The CDR3 DNA is TGTGCCAGCAGCTTAATTGCGACTAGGGACGAGCAGTACTTC. It codes for CASSLIATRDEQYF.

Of note for this clonotype: It may be a read error: a sequence one base away is much more abundant. The chain links TRBV20-1 to TRBJ2-1; 7 bases are shared with TRBD2. Germline V CDR1 and CDR2: DFQATT, SNEGSKA (reference sequence). CDR3 length equals 12 residues. CDR3 bases: TGCAGTGCTAGGTTAGCGGGCAGTGAGCAGCTCTTC. Residues: CSARLAGSEQLF.

The table lists this clonotype with many counts. The genes are TRBV28 and TRBJ2-7; D assignment may be TRBD1 or TRBD2 (5 bases each). Per germline, CDR1 MDHEN and CDR2 SYDVKM. The CDR3 length is 15 residues. V shed 7 bases and J shed 2 bases, with 18 bases lying between them. Written as DNA, the CDR3 is TGTGCCAGCACCTACGGGGCCCCCGGAGCCTACGAGCAGTACTTC. Translating it yields CASTYGAPGAYEQYF.

The V gene is TRBV11-2, the J gene TRBJ1-2, with TRBD1 matching 7 bases. The CDR3 has 15 residues. Losses at the gene ends were 4 bases for V and 3 bases for J; bases not matched to a gene: 8. Per the germline V gene, CDR1 is SGHAT and CDR2 is FQNNGV. CDR3 residues: CASSSDRAEDYGYTF. The CDR3 DNA follows: TGTGCCAGCAGCTCCGACAGGGCGGAAGACTATGGCTACACCTTC.

Details on this clonotype: This clone may be a read error of a much larger clone one base away. V usage is TRBV4-1 and J usage is TRBJ2-3, with TRBD2 identical over 9 bases. Germline lookup yields CDR1 MGHRA and CDR2 YSYEKL. The CDR3 length is 16 residues. V gave up 4 bases and J gave up 10 bases; unmatched junction bases: 15. The CDR3 region has the DNA TGCGCCAGCAGCCCCCTTGGGGGACTAGCTGCGCATGCGCAGTATTTT. Translation: CASSPLGGLAAHAQYF.

This clonotype was observed many times. The chain joins TRBV4-3 to TRBJ2-5; D not certain. V shed 3 bases and J shed 5 bases, with 10 bases lying between them. The germline V gene encodes CDR1 LGHNA and CDR2 YSLEER. The CDR3 extends over 13 amino acids. The CDR3 protein is CASSQDRVETQYF. In DNA form, the CDR3 reads TGCGCCAGCAGCCAGGACCGTGTCGAGACCCAGTACTTC.

The J gene is TRBJ2-3, the V gene TRBV27; 9 nucleotides match TRBD2. V lost 3 bases and J lost 1; bases outside the gene matches: 2. The CDR3 runs to 15 residues. Germline V CDR1 and CDR2: MNHEY, SMNVEV (reference sequence). The CDR3 loop is CASSFRLAGTDTQYF. DNA for the CDR3: TGTGCCAGCAGTTTTAGACTAGCGGGCACAGATACGCAGTATTTT.

Only one count was recorded for this clonotype. As the CDR3 is not closed by the conserved phenylalanine or tryptophan, this likely results from a read error. The chain has TRBV4-3 and TRBJ2-3; 9 nucleotides line up with TRBD2. The germline gives CDR1 LGHNA, CDR2 YSLEER. The CDR3 extends over 19 amino acids. This CDR3 reads CASSLKAGGLAGAADAQYL. The CDR3 DNA reads TGCGCCAGCAGCCTAAAAGCTGGGGGACTAGCCGGGGCTGCAGATGCGCAGTATCTT.

To note about this clonotype: A far larger clone is only one base removed, so a read error is likely. As the CDR3 is not closed by the conserved phenylalanine or tryptophan, this likely results from a read error. The chain combines TRBV10-3 with TRBJ1-1, with D unclear. Germline lookup yields CDR1 ENHRY and CDR2 SYGVKD. CDR3 length: 12 residues. Trimming shortened V by 2 bases and J by 5 bases, and 6 bases separated the two germline ends. The CDR3: CAISEPGTEAFL. CDR3 nucleotides: TGTGCCATCAGTGAGCCGGGAACTGAAGCTTTCCTT.

There are many counts of this clonotype. This chain uses TRBV29-1 with TRBJ1-2; TRBD1 might be the D (5 bases). V lost 2 bases to trimming and J lost 3 bases, with 13 bases between them. CDR1 SQVTM and CDR2 ANQGSEA come from the germline V gene. The CDR3 is made up of 14 amino acids. CDR3 in amino acids: CSVEPSGAYYGYTF. DNA for the CDR3: TGCAGCGTTGAACCTAGTGGGGCCTACTATGGCTACACCTTC.

This clonotype was found many times. This chain connects TRBV5-4 to TRBJ2-7, with TRBD1 as a possible D gene (5 bases). With 2 bases removed from V and 1 base from J, the gap between germline ends came to 10 bases. CDR1 SGHNT and CDR2 YYREEE come from the germline V gene (reference sequence). The CDR3 is made up of 14 amino acids. CDR3 DNA sequence: TGTGCCAGCAGCTTCTCGCAGGGATCCTACGAGCAGTACTTC. This sequence encodes CASSFSQGSYEQYF.

This sequence joins TRBV5-6 and TRBJ2-7, with no clear D. This CDR3 contains 14 residues. Between the trimmed V and J ends, which lost 2 bases and 1 base, there was a span of 10 bases. In germline, CDR1 is SGHDT, CDR2 YYEEEE. CDR3 bases: TGTGCCAGCAGCTTAGGAGCATGGTCCTACGAGCAGTACTTC. This gives the protein CASSLGAWSYEQYF.

There are many counts of this clonotype. This chain links TRBV7-6 with TRBJ2-2, with D maybe TRBD1 (5 bases). V was clipped by 0 bases and J by 7 bases, with 6 bases between them. Germline V gene sequence: CDR1 SGHVS, CDR2 FNYEAQ. The CDR3 totals 13 residues. The chain's CDR3 is CASSLAGHGELFF. The CDR3 nucleotides are TGTGCCAGCAGCTTAGCGGGGCACGGGGAGCTGTTTTTT.